This T cell receptor beta chain is drawn from a study of T cell responses to AZD1222 COVID-19 vaccine. Germline CDR1 is ENHRY and CDR2 is SYGVKD. With V trimmed by 6 bases and J by 1 base, 4 bases remained unmatched. The CDR3 consists of 14 residues. Here immunoSEQ multiplex PCR was the method, and the copy in TCRdb shows in-frame clones only, minus some. Altogether approximately 150,000 clones are present, 87% being singletons, with the ten largest covering about 2.5%. Remarks on this clone: Its specificity is unknown.

Study-wide points: Clonal diversity was possibly underestimated, and the donors were mostly white British, with more females. No repertoire was sampled before or during the peak T cell response, only after it.

Specimen: peripheral blood, collected on day 0 of AZD1222 vaccination. The chain recombines TRBV10-3 with TRBJ2-7; 9 bases map to TRBD1. This clonotype was sampled from an adult in good health. The CDR3 region has the DNA TGTGCCATCAGGCCGGGACAGGGTTCCTACGAGCAGTACTTC. It translates to CAIRPGQGSYEQYF.